The sequence of this T cell receptor (beta chain) was determined in a study of tumor-infiltrating lymphocytes in primary liver carcinoma. Across the study: Aged between 30 and 69 years, the patients were men and women. Study-wide results and limits: Tumor-blood pairs (like tumor-adjacent pairs) overlapped less than tumor region pairs did. Blood fell significantly below tumors in its top-250-clone fraction (p = 0.039).

Concerning this clonotype itself: Its specificity is unknown. At one of its ends the junction is not consistent with the germline gene, which may arise from a read error.

The CDR3 is made up of 18 amino acids. The tissue used was unsorted bulk material of roughly 17-31 mg. RNA and DNA were co-extracted from it with the AllPrep DNA/RNA mini kit. These patients lived with chronic HBV infection and had never been treated. Production of TCR beta cDNA used roughly 480 ng total RNA together with a constant-region primer. Sequencing libraries for TCR beta derived from three nested multiplex PCR rounds that used slightly modified ARM-PCR. Both of the initial two PCR rounds ran for around 10 cycles and employed TRBV1-TRBV30 forward primers alongside a C-beta reverse primer. TCRdb processed the multiplex PCR reads anew with MiXCR; each CDR3 protein has one entry. Of tens of thousands of distinct CDR3 sequences detected, about 75% appear once; the ten largest clones hold roughly 25%.

This chain connects TRBV12-3 or TRBV12-4 to TRBJ2-2; 12 positions agree with TRBD2. Sequenced: tumor-adjacent normal liver tissue. The origin of this receptor is a man in his forties with primary liver carcinoma and hepatitis B virus infection. The CDR3: CASSLSGTSGLNTRELFF. Written as DNA, the CDR3 is TGTGCCAGCAGTTTATCCGGGACTAGCGGGTTGAACACCCGGGAGTTGTTTTTT.